This TCR beta chain stems from a study of human T cells and chemical hapten exposure. Across the study: Sensitization involved placing 2% DPC onto a 2 cm by 2 cm region of upper inner arm skin. Weekly administration of diphenylcyclopropenone to the scalp of patients continued throughout the approximately 23-week study. The patient population, which was mostly female, had alopecia areata, totalis or universalis.

TCRdb reanalysed the RACE reads using MiXCR and keeps one entry per CDR3 protein. This table holds 350,000 or so distinct CDR3 sequences, approximately 6.3% found once. CDR1 is DFQATT and CDR2 is SNEGSKA in the germline V gene (reference sequence). The CDR3 is 17 amino acids. Losses at the gene ends were 3 bases for V and 0 bases for J; bases not matched to a gene: 10. Time point specified: patch test 1, 2 weeks after DPC sensitization. Described treatment: therapeutic diphenylcyclopropenone sensitization with weekly scalp DPC. Blood collection took place prior to placing each patch test. This sequence joins TRBV20-1 and TRBJ2-1; 8 positions agree with TRBD1. The sample here was whole blood, taken in connection with sensitization to the hapten diphenylcyclopropenone (DPC). The sequence came from a woman aged 18-30 years with alopecia areata. Some clones in this sample may be carry-over from other donors' samples. This CDR3 reads CSASLGQAIPSYNEQFF. The CDR3 DNA reads TGCAGTGCTAGTTTGGGACAGGCTATTCCCTCCTACAATGAGCAGTTCTTC.